This T cell receptor (beta chain) was profiled in a study of blood T cell repertoires in COVID-19. Study overall: The samples span acute and convalescent COVID-19 from the United States, Italy and Spain.

CDR3 length: 13 residues. Germline CDR1 and CDR2: SGHDT and YYEEEE. The V end was cut by 4 bases, the J end by 1 base, with 8 bases between. The study recruited exposed participants who had met a COVID-19 case within 2 weeks before entry. Assay: immunoSEQ multiplex PCR; the TCRdb copy retains only in-frame clones and omits some. The data contain about 320,000 clones, approximately 81% of them singletons. Material for sequencing was PBMCs or T cells enriched from blood (not recorded which). This chain uses TRBV5-6 with TRBJ1-1, with D possibly TRBD1 on 6 matching bases. The clonotype originates from a woman aged 30 to 39 who had been exposed to COVID-19. The CDR3 bases are TGTGCCAGCAGCCCGACAGGGAACACTGAAGCTTTCTTT. Translation gives CASSPTGNTEAFF.